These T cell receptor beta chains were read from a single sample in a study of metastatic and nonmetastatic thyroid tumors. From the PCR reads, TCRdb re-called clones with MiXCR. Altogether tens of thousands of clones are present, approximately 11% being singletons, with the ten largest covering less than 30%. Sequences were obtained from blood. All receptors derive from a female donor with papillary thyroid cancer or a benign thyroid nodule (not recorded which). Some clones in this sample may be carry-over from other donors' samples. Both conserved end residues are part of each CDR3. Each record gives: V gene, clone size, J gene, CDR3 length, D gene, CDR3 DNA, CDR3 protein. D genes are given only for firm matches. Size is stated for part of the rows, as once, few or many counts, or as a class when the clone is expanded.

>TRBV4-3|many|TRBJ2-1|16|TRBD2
TGCGCCAGCACCCCTACCGGACGACTAGCGGGAGGGCCACGGTTCTTC
CASTPTGRLAGGPRFF
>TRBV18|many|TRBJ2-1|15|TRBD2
TGTGCCAGCTCACGGCCGGGACTAGCGACCAATGAGCAGTTCTTC
CASSRPGLATNEQFF
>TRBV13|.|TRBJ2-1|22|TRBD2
TGTGCCAGCAGCACCAACTCCCCGGGACTAGCGGGAGGTAGGATTTCCTACAATGAGCAGTTCTTC
CASSTNSPGLAGGRISYNEQFF
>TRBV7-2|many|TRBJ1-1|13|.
TGTGCCAGCAGGGGGGGATGGAACACTGAAGCTTTCTTT
CASRGGWNTEAFF
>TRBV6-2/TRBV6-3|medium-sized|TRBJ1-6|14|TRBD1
TGTGCCAGCAGTTACTCGACAGGGCTTTCACCCCTCCACTTT
CASSYSTGLSPLHF
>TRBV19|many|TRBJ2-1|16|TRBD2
TGTGCCAGTACCCCGACTAGCGCTGGTCCCTACAATGAGCAGTTCTTC
CASTPTSAGPYNEQFF
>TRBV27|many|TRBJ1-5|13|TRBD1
TGTGCCAGCAGTGGGACAGGCAATCAGCCCCAGCATTTT
CASSGTGNQPQHF
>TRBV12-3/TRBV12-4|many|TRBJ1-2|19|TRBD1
TGTGCCAGCAGTTTCGGGACAGGGGGAAACACCTACACTAACTATGGCTACACCTTC
CASSFGTGGNTYTNYGYTF
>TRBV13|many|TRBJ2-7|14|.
TGTGCCAGCATTGTTGCAGGGGAGCCGTACGAGCAGTACTTC
CASIVAGEPYEQYF
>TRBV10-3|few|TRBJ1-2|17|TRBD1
TGTGCCATCAGGGAAAAACACCTGACAGGGGAGGTCGATGGCTACACCTTC
CAIREKHLTGEVDGYTF
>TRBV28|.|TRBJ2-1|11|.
TGTGCCAGCAGTACCGGACAGGAGCAGTTCTTC
CASSTGQEQFF
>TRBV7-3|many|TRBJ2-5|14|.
TGTGCCAGCAGCTTGGGGGGCTCCCAAGAGACCCAGTACTTC
CASSLGGSQETQYF
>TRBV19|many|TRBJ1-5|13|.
TGTGCCAGTAGTATAAACGTGGGTCAGCCCCAGCATTTT
CASSINVGQPQHF
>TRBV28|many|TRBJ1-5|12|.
TGTGCCAGCGGGTCAGGGAATCAGCCCCAGCATTTT
CASGSGNQPQHF
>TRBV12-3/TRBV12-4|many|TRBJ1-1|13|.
TGTGCCAGCAGTTTGGGGGGTGGTACTGAAGCTTTCTTT
CASSLGGGTEAFF
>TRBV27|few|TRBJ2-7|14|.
TGTGTCAGCACAAAGGGACTGTGCCCCTACGAGCAGTACTTC
CVSTKGLCPYEQYF
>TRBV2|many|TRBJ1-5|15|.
TGTGCCAGCGGCCAGGGGAATTTCGGCAATCAGCCCCAGCATTTT
CASGQGNFGNQPQHF
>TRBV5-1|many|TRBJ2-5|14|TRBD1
TGCGCCAGCAGCCAGGGACAGGGGGCTGAGACCCAGTACTTC
CASSQGQGAETQYF
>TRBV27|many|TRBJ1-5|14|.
TGTGCCAGCAGTTTACGGGGGGCCTATCAGCCCCAGCATTTT
CASSLRGAYQPQHF
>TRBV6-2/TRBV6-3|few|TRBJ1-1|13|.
TGTGCCAGTGTGCGGAACTTGAACACTGAAGCTTTCTTT
CASVRNLNTEAFF
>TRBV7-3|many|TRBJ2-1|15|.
TGTGCCAGCAGCTTAGATAGTAGACACTACAATGAGCAGTTCTTC
CASSLDSRHYNEQFF
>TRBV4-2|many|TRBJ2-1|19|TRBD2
TGTGCCAGCAGCCCTCCGGGACTAGCGGGAGGACACACCTACAATGAGCAGTTCTTC
CASSPPGLAGGHTYNEQFF
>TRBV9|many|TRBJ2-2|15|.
TGTGCCAGCAGCGTAAGGGGCGCGGGCACCGGGGAGCTGTTTTTT
CASSVRGAGTGELFF
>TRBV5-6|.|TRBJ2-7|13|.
TGTGCCAGCAGCTTTCGAGGGGTCTACGAGCAGTACTTC
CASSFRGVYEQYF
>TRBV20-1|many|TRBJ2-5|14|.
TGCAGTGCCGTCCAGGGACTCGTTAAAGAGACCCAGTACTTC
CSAVQGLVKETQYF
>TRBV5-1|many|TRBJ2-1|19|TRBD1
TGCGCCAGCAGATACCGGGACAGTTCTCCCCGTGGGTCCTACAATGAGCAGTTCTTC
CASRYRDSSPRGSYNEQFF
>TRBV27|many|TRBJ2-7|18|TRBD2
TGTGCCAGCAGTATAGAAACCCTTGGAGGACTAGCGGGAGGGAAGCAGTACTTC
CASSIETLGGLAGGKQYF
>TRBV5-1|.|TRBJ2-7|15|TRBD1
TGCGCCAGCAGCTCCCCGGGACAGGGGGTCAACGAGCAGTACTTC
CASSSPGQGVNEQYF